At least ten counts were recorded for the clone carrying this TCR beta chain. The target antigen is unknown. This entry belongs to a study of spatial heterogeneity in lung cancer. Whole-study results and caveats: Counts that tracked tumor mutation counts were those of expanded intratumoral alpha and beta TCRs.

Time point: sample taken at primary tumor resection. The CDR3 totals 15 residues. The ends were cut back, 2 bases at V and 4 bases at J, with 14 bases in the middle. Germline V gene data show CDR1 as LGHNA and CDR2 as YSLEER. TCRdb passed the 5' RACE reads through MiXCR, listing each CDR3 protein once. The data contain about 16,000 distinct CDR3 sequences, under 8% of them singletons. This TCR was sampled from a male donor with early-stage non-small cell lung cancer. This chain connects TRBV4-3 to TRBJ1-1, with TRBD1 as a possible D gene (6 bases). Sequencing used lung tumor tissue, obtained at surgery. CDR3 protein: CASSQTGLRGTEAFF. DNA for the CDR3: TGCGCCAGCAGCCAAACAGGGCTCCGGGGCACTGAAGCTTTCTTT.